The sequence of this T cell receptor beta chain was determined in a study of blood T cell repertoires in COVID-19. The overall study: T cells, B-cell-depleted T cells, or PBMCs supplied cDNA or gDNA.

Assay: immunoSEQ multiplex PCR; the TCRdb copy retains only in-frame clones and omits some. The data contain more than 150,000 clones, approximately 87% of them singletons. The CDR3 runs 14 residues. Germline V lookup: CDR1 SGHTA, CDR2 FQGNSA. V was clipped by 1 base and J by 6 bases; unmatched bases: 4. The clonotype originates from a man between 65 and 85 years old with active or convalescent COVID-19. Sample: peripheral blood. The chain employs TRBV7-2 and TRBJ2-3; the match to TRBD2 covers 7 bases. The CDR3 sequence: CASSLGLASDTQYF. The CDR3 nucleotides read TGTGCCAGCAGCTTAGGACTAGCTAGTGATACGCAGTATTTT.